The entry that follows covers one T cell receptor beta chain sequence. No antigen is known for it. Via MiXCR, TCRdb re-called the 5' RACE reads, giving one row per CDR3 protein. The sample consists of 450,000 to 550,000 distinct CDR3 sequences, less than 25% of them appearing once. Per germline, CDR1 KGHSH and CDR2 LQKENI. V shed 2 bases, J shed 6 bases, and the junction held 9 bases outside the gene matches. There are 15 residues in the CDR3. The sample comes from a study of T cells after yellow fever vaccination. Study-wide background: Those fractions that held only low numbers of cells were prepared using the SMART-Seq v4 Ultra Low Input RNA kit. Overall study findings and caveats: Reappearance after the booster was observed for most primary-vaccination clones (96% CD4, about 86% CD8).

Specimen: PBMCs, collected about 20 days after the first yellow fever vaccination. This chain links TRBV18 with TRBJ1-1; 7 nucleotides line up with TRBD1. This receptor was obtained from a man in his late teens or twenties who received the YFV17D yellow fever vaccine. DNA for the CDR3: TGTGCCAGCTCACCATGGACAGGTGAGGGGTCTGAAGCTTTCTTT. Encoded protein: CASSPWTGEGSEAFF.